The 8 T cell receptor beta chains below were found in one sample sequenced in a study of T cell responses to AZD1222 COVID-19 vaccine. Assay used: immunoSEQ multiplex PCR; TCRdb lists only in-frame clones, some missing. Altogether about 54,000 clones are present, about 89% being singletons, with the ten largest covering approximately 2%. The starting material was peripheral blood, obtained on day 0 of AZD1222 vaccination. Receptors were obtained from an adult in good health.

The chain couples TRBV11-2 to TRBJ1-2, with TRBD1 matching over 9 bases. Germline CDR1 SGHAT, CDR2 FQNNGV. The CDR3 consists of 15 residues. V was clipped by 5 bases and J by 4 bases; unmatched bases: 8. CDR3 loop: CASSRDREAFYGYTF. Here the CDR3 DNA reads TGTGCCAGCAGCCGGGACAGGGAAGCCTTCTATGGCTACACCTTC.

This chain joins TRBV5-1 and TRBJ2-3; the match to TRBD1 covers 9 bases. J was trimmed by 1 base and V by 4 bases; bases with no gene match: 4. This CDR3 region has 15 residues. The germline CDR1 and CDR2 sequences are SGHRS and YFSETQ. The CDR3 DNA follows: TGCGCCAGCAGCACAGGGGGCCTGGGCACAGATACGCAGTATTTT. This encodes CASSTGGLGTDTQYF.

The J gene is TRBJ2-7, the V gene TRBV14; D may be TRBD1 (5 bases). The ends were cut back, 0 bases at V and 0 bases at J, with 12 bases in the middle. Germline-derived CDR1 and CDR2 are SGHDN and FVKESK. The CDR3 is 16 residues long. CDR3 nucleotides: TGTGCCAGCAGCCAAGATCGATGGACAAACTCCTACGAGCAGTACTTC. Translating it yields CASSQDRWTNSYEQYF.

The chain carries TRBV7-9 and TRBJ1-1; D is uncertain. CDR1 and CDR2 (germline): SEHNR, FQNEAQ (reference sequence). With 0 bases removed from V and 4 bases from J, the gap between germline ends came to 9 bases. This CDR3 is 14 amino acids long. This chain's CDR3 is CASSLAISGTEAFF. CDR3 in DNA: TGTGCCAGCAGCTTAGCCATCTCAGGCACTGAAGCTTTCTTT.

The chain recombines TRBV9 with TRBJ2-7, with D hard to call. The CDR3 contains 14 residues. V was clipped by 2 bases and J by 6 bases, with 15 bases between them. From germline, CDR1 is SGDLS and CDR2 YYNGEE. CDR3 residues: CASSVGSLGSEQYF. The CDR3 coding sequence is TGTGCCAGCAGCGTGGGGTCATTGGGTTCCGAGCAGTACTTC.

In nucleotides, the CDR3 is TGTGCCTGGAGGGCCCTAGCGGGAGGGTACAATGAGCAGTTCTTC. The encoded protein is CAWRALAGGYNEQFF. The chain joins TRBV30 to TRBJ2-1; 12 bases agree with TRBD2. V lost 3 bases, J lost 4 bases, and 4 bases stayed unmatched. The CDR3 length is 15 residues. Germline V lookup: CDR1 GTSNPN, CDR2 SVGIG (reference sequence).

The chain joins TRBV9 to TRBJ2-1; no clear D gene. The CDR3 has 15 residues. Germline CDR1 is SGDLS and CDR2 is YYNGEE. The V end lost 0 bases, the J end lost 1 base, and 8 bases lay between the germline ends. CDR3 in amino acids: CASSVEWQSYNEQFF. As DNA, the CDR3 is TGTGCCAGCAGCGTAGAGTGGCAGTCCTACAATGAGCAGTTCTTC. Filled out from reference TRBV9 and TRBJ2-1, the complete variable domain reads DSGVTQTPKHLITATGQRVTLRCSPRSGDLSVYWYQQSLDQGLQFLIQYYNGEERAKGNILERFSAQQFPDLHSELNLSSLELGDSALYFCASSVEWQSYNEQFFGPGTRLTVL.

The chain has TRBV20-1 and TRBJ1-2; D not certain. The CDR3 runs 10 residues. V gave up 6 bases and J gave up 4 bases, with 6 bases separating them. Germline CDR1 and CDR2: DFQATT and SNEGSKA (reference sequence). Here the CDR3 reads CSANSYGYTF. The CDR3, as DNA: TGCAGTGCAAACAGCTATGGCTACACCTTC.